Listed below are T cell receptor beta chains from one sample, sequenced in a study of glioma-infiltrating T cells. TCRdb reprocessed the multiplex PCR reads via MiXCR and lists one record per CDR3 protein. This sample has approximately 110,000 distinct CDR3 sequences, with roughly 25% found just once. The sequenced sample consisted of glioma tissue, nonneoplastic brain tissue, or PBMCs (not recorded which). The receptor source for this set is a human donor with low-grade glioma or glioblastoma, undergoing nonglioma brain surgery, or in good health (not recorded which). Each CDR3 is given with its conserved first and last residue. D genes are given only for firm matches. Clone size appears in some rows only: once, few, many, or a class for an expanded clone.

TRBD2	TRBV2	TRBJ2-1	NA	TGTGCCAGCAGAGCCCCTCTAGCGGGAGGGGGAAATGAGCAGTTCTTC	CASRAPLAGGGNEQFF
NA	TRBV7-9	TRBJ2-1	NA	TGTGCCAGCAGCTTACCGGGGGCGGGAGAGACCCAGTTCTTC	CASSLPGAGETQFF
NA	TRBV24-1	TRBJ2-5	many	TGTGCCACCAGTGAACGGACAGTACTACAAGAGACCCAGTACTTC	CATSERTVLQETQYF
NA	TRBV4-1	TRBJ1-4	many	TGCGCCAGCAGCCAAGACAGGGGTAATGAAAAACTGTTTTTT	CASSQDRGNEKLFF
NA	TRBV7-6	TRBJ1-5	NA	TGTGCCGGCAGCTTGGACGGAAATAGCAATCAGCCCCAGCATTTT	CAGSLDGNSNQPQHF
NA	TRBV5-1	TRBJ2-5	NA	TGCGCCAGCAGCTTGGATACCACATCGGAGACCCAGTACTTC	CASSLDTTSETQYF
NA	TRBV24-1	TRBJ2-4	many	TGTGCCACCAGTGATTTAAGTCGCGGACCTTATCACCAAAGCATTCAGTACTTC	CATSDLSRGPYHQSIQYF
TRBD1	TRBV27	TRBJ1-2	many	TGTGCCAGCACCGGGACAGGGAATAAGGGCTACACCTTC	CASTGTGNKGYTF
TRBD2	TRBV28	TRBJ2-3	many	TGTGCCAGCAGTTTAATAGTTAGCGGGAGCACAGATACGCAGTATTTT	CASSLIVSGSTDTQYF
TRBD2	TRBV12-3/TRBV12-4	TRBJ2-3	many	TGTGCCAGCAGTTCAAGCGGGGGTCCAGATACGCAGTATTTT	CASSSSGGPDTQYF
NA	TRBV12-3/TRBV12-4	TRBJ2-7	many	TGTGCCAGCAGCTTAGACAGGACCTACGAGCAGTACTTC	CASSLDRTYEQYF
TRBD2	TRBV4-1	TRBJ2-1	NA	TGCGCCAGCAGCCCCCGGAATCCCCCGCAGCGGGAGAACAATGAGCAGTTCTTC	CASSPRNPPQRENNEQFF
NA	TRBV4-1	TRBJ1-1	NA	TGCGCCAGCAGCCAAGTCCGGGAGTACAGTGAAGCTTCCTTT	CASSQVREYSEASF
NA	TRBV2	TRBJ2-5	NA	TGTGCCAGCAGTGAGAGGAGGGGCCCCCAAGAGACCCAGTACTTC	CASSERRGPQETQYF
NA	TRBV14	TRBJ2-7	NA	TGTGCCAGCAGCCAAGGAGCGCGGGATCAGTACTTC	CASSQGARDQYF
NA	TRBV19	TRBJ2-7	many	TGTGCCAGTAGTGCCACAGGCTCCTACGAGCAGTACTTC	CASSATGSYEQYF